In this sample, the clone carrying this TCR beta chain turned up many times. This sample was taken from a study of Graves' ophthalmopathy and Graves' hyperthyroidism. The authors amplified TCR beta CDR3 regions from RNA transcripts. Second-round multiplex PCR came after first-round RT-PCR with HTBI primers. MiXCR, applied by TCRdb to the multiplex PCR reads, yields one record per CDR3 protein. The table includes 350,000 to 450,000 distinct CDR3 sequences, 20% to 25% detected once. The receptor comes from a woman aged 18-29 years with stable Graves' hyperthyroidism. The sample taken for sequencing was peripheral blood.

The DNA for the CDR3 is TGTGCCAGCAGCCTTAGCGGGACTGAGGAGACCCAGTACTTC. Translated: CASSLSGTEETQYF. The genes are TRBV7-2 and TRBJ2-5; TRBD2 matches 8 bases. The CDR3 is made up of 14 amino acids. Per germline, CDR1 SGHTA and CDR2 FQGNSA. Losses at the gene ends were 5 bases for V and 5 bases for J; bases not matched to a gene: 7.